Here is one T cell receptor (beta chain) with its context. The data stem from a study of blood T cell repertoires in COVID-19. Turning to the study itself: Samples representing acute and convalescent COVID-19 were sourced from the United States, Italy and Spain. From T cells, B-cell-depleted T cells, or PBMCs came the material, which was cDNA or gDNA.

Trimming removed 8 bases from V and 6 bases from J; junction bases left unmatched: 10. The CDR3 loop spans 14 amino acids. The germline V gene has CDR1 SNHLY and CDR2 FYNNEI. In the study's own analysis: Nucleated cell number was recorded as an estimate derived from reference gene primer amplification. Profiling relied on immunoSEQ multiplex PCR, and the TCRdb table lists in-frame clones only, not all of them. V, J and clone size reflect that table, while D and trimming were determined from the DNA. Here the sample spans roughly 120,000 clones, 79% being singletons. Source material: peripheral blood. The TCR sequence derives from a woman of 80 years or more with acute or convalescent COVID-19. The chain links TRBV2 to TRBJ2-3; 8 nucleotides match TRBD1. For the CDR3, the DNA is TGTGCCAGCCGCATACAGGGGGTAATGGATACGCAGTATTTT. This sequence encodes CASRIQGVMDTQYF.